Listed below are T cell receptor beta chains from one sample, sequenced in a study of blood T cells in healthy people across ages. TCRdb processed the 5' RACE reads anew with MiXCR; each CDR3 protein has one entry. Seen here are fewer than 1 million distinct CDR3 sequences, around 42% observed once, and the top ten hold roughly 19%. The sample consisted of blood. All receptors derive from a man aged 55 to 70 in good health. CDR3s include the opening cysteine and the closing phenylalanine or tryptophan. A D gene is named only where the DNA matches it firmly. Where a row states a size, it is once, few, many or the class of an expanded clone; other rows omit it.

D gene	CDR3 length	V gene	J gene	clone size	CDR3 DNA	CDR3 protein
TRBD1	16	TRBV7-8	TRBJ1-2	-	TGTGCCAGCAGCTTAGATCGTGGGACAGGGGTGGGTGGCTACACCTTC	CASSLDRGTGVGGYTF
-	14	TRBV4-3	TRBJ1-1	-	TGCGCCAGCAGCCAAGATAGGACGAACACTGAAGCTTTCTTT	CASSQDRTNTEAFF
-	15	TRBV20-1	TRBJ2-1	-	TGCAGTGCTCCCTCGGCGGTCCCTTTTGACAATGAGCAGTTCTTC	CSAPSAVPFDNEQFF
TRBD1	18	TRBV3-1	TRBJ2-3	-	TGTGCCAGCAGCCAAGATCGAGGGGGCCTTACTAGCACAGATACGCAGTATTTT	CASSQDRGGLTSTDTQYF
-	15	TRBV9	TRBJ1-5	-	TGTGCCAGCAGCGTAGAAGGAGATAGCAATCAGCCCCAGCATTTT	CASSVEGDSNQPQHF
-	14	TRBV6-2/TRBV6-3	TRBJ2-7	few	TGTGCCAGCACCCCCTCCCGAGGGGACTACGAGCAGTACTTC	CASTPSRGDYEQYF
TRBD2	16	TRBV5-1	TRBJ2-7	-	TGCGCCAGCAGCGGTGATTTTAGCGGGGTATCCTACGAGCAGTACTTC	CASSGDFSGVSYEQYF
TRBD1	15	TRBV7-2	TRBJ1-5	few	TGTGCCAGCCGGACAGGAGGCTCTAGCAATCAGCCCCAGCATTTT	CASRTGGSSNQPQHF
TRBD1	17	TRBV4-1	TRBJ1-2	few	TGCGCCAGCAGCCAAGCGCTAAGGGACAGGACAAACTATGGCTACACCTTC	CASSQALRDRTNYGYTF
-	13	TRBV20-1	TRBJ2-1	-	TGCAGTGCTGGGCGGGGCTCCTACAATGAGCAGTTCTTC	CSAGRGSYNEQFF
-	11	TRBV12-3/TRBV12-4	TRBJ1-4	-	TGTGCCAGCAGTCCCGAGGAAAAACTGTTTTTT	CASSPEEKLFF
-	13	TRBV6-2/TRBV6-3	TRBJ2-1	-	TGTGCCAGCAGTTATGAGGTTGGCAATGAGCAGTTCTTC	CASSYEVGNEQFF
TRBD2	15	TRBV5-1	TRBJ2-1	-	TGCGCCAGCAGCTTGATCGGGGGGTCCTACAATGAGCAGTTCTTC	CASSLIGGSYNEQFF
-	13	TRBV25-1	TRBJ1-1	few	TGTGCCAGCAGGGATTGGGATTCCACTGAAGCTTTCTTT	CASRDWDSTEAFF
-	14	TRBV6-1	TRBJ1-1	-	TGTGCCAGCAGAAGAGGGGAGTTAAACACTGAAGCTTTCTTT	CASRRGELNTEAFF
-	14	TRBV7-8	TRBJ2-7	few	TGTGCCAGCAGCTCTCTTAGGGTAAACTACGAGCAGTACTTC	CASSSLRVNYEQYF
-	13	TRBV5-1	TRBJ2-5	few	TGCGCCAGCAGCTTGAATCCCCCCGAGACCCAGTACTTC	CASSLNPPETQYF
TRBD1	17	TRBV9	TRBJ2-1	few	TGTGCCAGCAGCGTAGTTGGGGGGGGGACAGGGTCCAATGAGCAGTTCTTC	CASSVVGGGTGSNEQFF
TRBD2	14	TRBV7-3	TRBJ2-1	-	TGTGCCAGCAGCTCCCATAGCGGGGACAATGAGCAGTTCTTC	CASSSHSGDNEQFF
TRBD2	16	TRBV3-1	TRBJ2-1	few	TGTGCCAGCAGCACACGCGGGGGGGCCATCTACAATGAGCAGTTCTTC	CASSTRGGAIYNEQFF
-	14	TRBV20-1	TRBJ2-5	few	TGCAGTGCTAGAGGGCCACTGCCGGTGGAGACCCAGTACTTC	CSARGPLPVETQYF
-	13	TRBV3-1	TRBJ1-1	-	TGTGCCAGCAGCCAAGATATGGTAGCTGAAGCTTTCTTT	CASSQDMVAEAFF